These T cell receptor beta chains were read from a single sample in a study of beta chain features in type 1 diabetes. TCRdb keeps only in-frame clones here, not all; method: immunoSEQ multiplex PCR. The sample holds a few hundred thousand clones, around 13% seen once. Sequencing was performed on naive CD4+ T cells from blood. These receptors originate from a man aged 30 to 39 in good health. Both conserved end residues are part of each CDR3. Each record gives: clone size, J gene, D gene, V gene, CDR3 DNA, CDR3 protein. The D gene is left open where the match is weak. Rows give clone size only sometimes, using once, few, many, or a class for an expanded clone.

clone size: NA; J gene: TRBJ1-6; D gene: NA; V gene: TRBV9; CDR3 DNA: TGTGCCAGCAGCGTGGCTGGCACCGGGAAGGGGTTTCCCACCCTCCACTTT; CDR3 protein: CASSVAGTGKGFPTLHF
clone size: few; J gene: TRBJ1-1; D gene: NA; V gene: TRBV9; CDR3 DNA: TGTGCCAGCAGCGTGGGGTCCGAATTGAACACTGAAGCTTTCTTT; CDR3 protein: CASSVGSELNTEAFF
clone size: NA; J gene: TRBJ1-3; D gene: NA; V gene: TRBV9; CDR3 DNA: TGTGCCAGCAGCTTTAAGTCCTCCGGGAACACCATATATTTT; CDR3 protein: CASSFKSSGNTIYF
clone size: NA; J gene: TRBJ1-2; D gene: NA; V gene: TRBV4-2; CDR3 DNA: TGTGCCAGTTACTCTGAAGGCTACACCTTC; CDR3 protein: CASYSEGYTF
clone size: few; J gene: TRBJ2-3; D gene: NA; V gene: TRBV5-6; CDR3 DNA: TGTGCCAGCAGCTTGGAGCATACGCAGTATTTT; CDR3 protein: CASSLEHTQYF
clone size: NA; J gene: TRBJ2-7; D gene: TRBD1; V gene: TRBV25-1; CDR3 DNA: TGTGCCAGCAGTCGGACAGGGGTACCCTACGAGCAGTACTTC; CDR3 protein: CASSRTGVPYEQYF
clone size: NA; J gene: TRBJ1-1; D gene: TRBD1; V gene: TRBV7-9; CDR3 DNA: TGTGCCAGCAGCTCACAGGGGTCGCGGGGAACTGAAGCTTTCTTT; CDR3 protein: CASSSQGSRGTEAFF
clone size: NA; J gene: TRBJ2-5; D gene: TRBD2; V gene: TRBV9; CDR3 DNA: TGTGCCAGCAGCGAACAGACTAGCGGGAGTACTGAGACCCAGTACTTC; CDR3 protein: CASSEQTSGSTETQYF
clone size: few; J gene: TRBJ2-2; D gene: TRBD2; V gene: TRBV7-2; CDR3 DNA: TGTGCCAGCAGCTTTAGACTAGCGGGGACCGGGGAGCTGTTTTTT; CDR3 protein: CASSFRLAGTGELFF
clone size: few; J gene: TRBJ2-1; D gene: NA; V gene: TRBV13; CDR3 DNA: TGTGCCAGCAGCCCCCTCCCCTGGGCGGACAATGAGCAGTTCTTC; CDR3 protein: CASSPLPWADNEQFF
clone size: few; J gene: TRBJ1-1; D gene: NA; V gene: TRBV29-1; CDR3 DNA: TGCAGCGGCCGGTGGGGGCTCGACACTGAAGCTTTCTTT; CDR3 protein: CSGRWGLDTEAFF
clone size: many; J gene: TRBJ2-7; D gene: TRBD2; V gene: TRBV29-1; CDR3 DNA: TGCAGCGCCAGATCCGGACCGGGGGGGAAGCAGTACTTC; CDR3 protein: CSARSGPGGKQYF
clone size: few; J gene: TRBJ1-1; D gene: NA; V gene: TRBV29-1; CDR3 DNA: TGCAGCGTTGATTCTGGGGGCGCTGAAGCTTTCTTT; CDR3 protein: CSVDSGGAEAFF
clone size: NA; J gene: TRBJ2-1; D gene: NA; V gene: TRBV5-6; CDR3 DNA: TGTGCCAGCAGTCGACACCTACTTGGGGTCTACAATGAGCAGTTCTTC; CDR3 protein: CASSRHLLGVYNEQFF
clone size: few; J gene: TRBJ1-2; D gene: NA; V gene: TRBV29-1; CDR3 DNA: TGCAGCGTTGGCTTCGACGGCCCTTCGAGTGGCTACACCTTC; CDR3 protein: CSVGFDGPSSGYTF
clone size: few; J gene: TRBJ1-1; D gene: NA; V gene: TRBV25-1; CDR3 DNA: TGTGCCAGCAGACCTGGCAACAGGGCGACCAACACTGAAGCTTTCTTT; CDR3 protein: CASRPGNRATNTEAFF
clone size: NA; J gene: TRBJ2-5; D gene: NA; V gene: TRBV19; CDR3 DNA: TGTGCCAGTAGTATCCCCTTAGGGGGAGGGAACCAAGAGACCCAGTACTTC; CDR3 protein: CASSIPLGGGNQETQYF